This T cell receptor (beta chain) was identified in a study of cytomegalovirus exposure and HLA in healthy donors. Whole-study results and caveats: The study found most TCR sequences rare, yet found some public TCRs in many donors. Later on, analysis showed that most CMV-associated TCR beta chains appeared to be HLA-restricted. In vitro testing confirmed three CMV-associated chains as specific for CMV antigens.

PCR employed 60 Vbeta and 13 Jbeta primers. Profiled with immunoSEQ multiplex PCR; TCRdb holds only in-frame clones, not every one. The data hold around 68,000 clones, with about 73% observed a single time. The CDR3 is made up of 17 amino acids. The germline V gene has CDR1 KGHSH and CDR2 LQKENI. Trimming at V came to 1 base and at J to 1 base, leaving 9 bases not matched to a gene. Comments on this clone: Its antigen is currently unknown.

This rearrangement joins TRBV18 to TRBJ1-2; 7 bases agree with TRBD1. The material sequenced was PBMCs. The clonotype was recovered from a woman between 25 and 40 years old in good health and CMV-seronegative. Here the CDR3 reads CASSPLPQTGNNYGYTF. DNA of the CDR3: TGTGCCAGCTCACCACTTCCCCAGACAGGGAATAACTATGGCTACACCTTC.